The rows below give T cell receptor beta chains drawn from one sample of a study of blood T cell repertoires in COVID-19. The method was immunoSEQ multiplex PCR; TCRdb's version includes in-frame clones alone and lacks a portion of them. The sample lists approximately 97,000 clones, approximately 88% seen once, with around 4.5% in the top ten. Sequenced input: peripheral blood. The source is a human donor in a cohort sampled during active COVID-19. Both conserved end residues are part of each CDR3. The order of the fields is D gene, clone size, V gene, J gene, CDR3 DNA, CDR3 protein. The D gene is left open where the match is weak. Size is stated for part of the rows, as once, few or many counts, or as a class when the clone is expanded.

D gene: -; clone size: -; V gene: TRBV29-1; J gene: TRBJ2-5; CDR3 DNA: TGCAGCGTCCAAACTGGGGGGCGGGGGCGCGAGTCGCGCGGGACCCAGTACTTC; CDR3 protein: CSVQTGGRGRESRGTQYF
D gene: TRBD1; clone size: -; V gene: TRBV7-6; J gene: TRBJ1-1; CDR3 DNA: TGTGCCAGCAGAAAGAACAGGGGGCAGAGGGGCACTGAAGCTTTCTTT; CDR3 protein: CASRKNRGQRGTEAFF
D gene: -; clone size: -; V gene: TRBV7-2; J gene: TRBJ2-1; CDR3 DNA: TGTGCCAGCAGACAGTTACGTGAGCAGTTCTTC; CDR3 protein: CASRQLREQFF
D gene: TRBD2; clone size: -; V gene: TRBV4-2; J gene: TRBJ2-7; CDR3 DNA: TGTGCCAGCAGCCAAAGGACTAGCGGGACCTACGAGCAGTACTTC; CDR3 protein: CASSQRTSGTYEQYF
D gene: TRBD1; clone size: few; V gene: TRBV2; J gene: TRBJ1-5; CDR3 DNA: TGTGCCACTACGACAGGGGGCGGTCAGCCCCAGCATTTT; CDR3 protein: CATTTGGGQPQHF
D gene: -; clone size: -; V gene: TRBV11-2; J gene: TRBJ2-5; CDR3 DNA: TGTGCCAGCAGCTTAGTATTGGCGGGGGCCCAGACCCAGTACTTC; CDR3 protein: CASSLVLAGAQTQYF
D gene: TRBD1; clone size: -; V gene: TRBV28; J gene: TRBJ1-2; CDR3 DNA: TGTGCCAGCAGTTTGACAGGGAACTATGGCTACACCTTC; CDR3 protein: CASSLTGNYGYTF
D gene: TRBD2; clone size: -; V gene: TRBV11-3; J gene: TRBJ2-3; CDR3 DNA: TGTGCCAGCAGCTTACCCCTCCGTCGGGGACTAGGCGCGACAGATACGCAGTATTTT; CDR3 protein: CASSLPLRRGLGATDTQYF
D gene: -; clone size: -; V gene: TRBV5-1; J gene: TRBJ2-3; CDR3 DNA: TGCGCCAGCAGCCCGGGGTCGTCCACAACTACGCAGTATTTT; CDR3 protein: CASSPGSSTTTQYF
D gene: TRBD1; clone size: -; V gene: TRBV18; J gene: TRBJ1-5; CDR3 DNA: TGTGCCAGCTCACCCTCTCTAGGGGGCGGTCAGCCCCAGCATTTT; CDR3 protein: CASSPSLGGGQPQHF
D gene: TRBD2; clone size: -; V gene: TRBV5-1; J gene: TRBJ2-5; CDR3 DNA: TGCGCCAGCAGCCCGGGACTAGCGTGGGAGACCCAGTACTTC; CDR3 protein: CASSPGLAWETQYF
D gene: -; clone size: -; V gene: TRBV5-5; J gene: TRBJ1-3; CDR3 DNA: TGTGCCAGCAGCTTGGGACCGGGGGGGACTGGAAACACCATATATTTT; CDR3 protein: CASSLGPGGTGNTIYF
D gene: TRBD1; clone size: many; V gene: TRBV6-2/TRBV6-3; J gene: TRBJ1-6; CDR3 DNA: TGTGCCAGCAGTCAAAGGACAGGGAGGCAGTTCATTAATTCACCCCTCCACTTT; CDR3 protein: CASSQRTGRQFINSPLHF
D gene: -; clone size: -; V gene: TRBV7-2; J gene: TRBJ2-2; CDR3 DNA: TGTGCCAGCCAGGAATGGGGGCGTAACGGGGAGCTGTTTTTT; CDR3 protein: CASQEWGRNGELFF
D gene: TRBD2; clone size: -; V gene: TRBV5-1; J gene: TRBJ2-1; CDR3 DNA: TGCGCCAGCAGCCCTTTAGCGGGGGGGCCTGATGAGCAGTTCTTC; CDR3 protein: CASSPLAGGPDEQFF
D gene: TRBD2; clone size: -; V gene: TRBV24-1; J gene: TRBJ2-1; CDR3 DNA: TGTGCCACCAGCAAAACGGGGGGAAGGAACAATGAGCAGTTCTTC; CDR3 protein: CATSKTGGRNNEQFF
D gene: TRBD2; clone size: -; V gene: TRBV27; J gene: TRBJ2-3; CDR3 DNA: TGTGCCAGCAAAACTAGCGGGGGCACAGATACGCAGTATTTT; CDR3 protein: CASKTSGGTDTQYF
D gene: TRBD2; clone size: -; V gene: TRBV5-5; J gene: TRBJ2-3; CDR3 DNA: TGTGCCAGCAGCTTGGTGAGCGGGGGCCACACAGATACGCAGTATTTT; CDR3 protein: CASSLVSGGHTDTQYF
D gene: -; clone size: many; V gene: TRBV5-4; J gene: TRBJ2-5; CDR3 DNA: TGTGCCAGCAGCTTGATTCTCGCAGGGCAAGAGACCCAGTACTTC; CDR3 protein: CASSLILAGQETQYF
D gene: -; clone size: -; V gene: TRBV5-1; J gene: TRBJ2-7; CDR3 DNA: TGCGCCAGCAGAGGCGAGGGTGACGAGCAGTACTTC; CDR3 protein: CASRGEGDEQYF
D gene: TRBD1; clone size: -; V gene: TRBV5-1; J gene: TRBJ2-2; CDR3 DNA: TGCGCCAGCAGCTTGGATCCGGACAGGGCTGCCGGGGAGCTGTTTTTT; CDR3 protein: CASSLDPDRAAGELFF
D gene: -; clone size: -; V gene: TRBV7-2; J gene: TRBJ1-2; CDR3 DNA: TGTGCCAGCACCCCCAACCGGCGGGACTATGGCTACACCTTC; CDR3 protein: CASTPNRRDYGYTF
D gene: TRBD2; clone size: -; V gene: TRBV5-4; J gene: TRBJ2-5; CDR3 DNA: TGTGCCAGCAGGGGACTAGCGGGGGAGACCCAGTACTTC; CDR3 protein: CASRGLAGETQYF
D gene: -; clone size: -; V gene: TRBV5-1; J gene: TRBJ1-2; CDR3 DNA: TGCGCCAGCAGCTTGGGGCAGTCTAACTATGGCTACACCTTC; CDR3 protein: CASSLGQSNYGYTF
D gene: TRBD1; clone size: -; V gene: TRBV10-3; J gene: TRBJ1-1; CDR3 DNA: TGTGCCATCACCAAGGACCACAGGGGGACTGAAGCTTTCTTT; CDR3 protein: CAITKDHRGTEAFF
D gene: -; clone size: -; V gene: TRBV15; J gene: TRBJ1-5; CDR3 DNA: TGTGCCACCAGCACCGCGGGGCCGGGGCCCCAGCATTTT; CDR3 protein: CATSTAGPGPQHF
D gene: TRBD1; clone size: -; V gene: TRBV27; J gene: TRBJ1-2; CDR3 DNA: TGTGCCAGCAGAACGGGACAGCAACGGGGCTACACCTTC; CDR3 protein: CASRTGQQRGYTF
D gene: -; clone size: -; V gene: TRBV6-5; J gene: TRBJ2-3; CDR3 DNA: TGTGCCAGCAGTCAACGGTGGTACACAGATACGCAGTATTTT; CDR3 protein: CASSQRWYTDTQYF
D gene: -; clone size: -; V gene: TRBV2; J gene: TRBJ2-3; CDR3 DNA: TGTGCCATCCCACGGACAGTGGTAAACACAGATACGCAGTATTTT; CDR3 protein: CAIPRTVVNTDTQYF
D gene: -; clone size: once; V gene: TRBV30; J gene: TRBJ1-5; CDR3 DNA: TGTGCCTGGAGTACCGGGGGGCCCCAGCATTTT; CDR3 protein: CAWSTGGPQHF
D gene: -; clone size: -; V gene: TRBV7-8; J gene: TRBJ2-7; CDR3 DNA: TGTGCCAGCAGCCTTGGACAGACGGTCGAGCAGTACTTC; CDR3 protein: CASSLGQTVEQYF
D gene: TRBD2; clone size: -; V gene: TRBV28; J gene: TRBJ2-2; CDR3 DNA: TGTGCCAGCAACGTCGGGGGGGAAAACACCGGGGAGCTGTTTTTT; CDR3 protein: CASNVGGENTGELFF
D gene: TRBD2; clone size: -; V gene: TRBV7-2; J gene: TRBJ2-7; CDR3 DNA: TGTGCCTCTACCTCTTTGGGGGGGAACGAGCAGTACTTC; CDR3 protein: CASTSLGGNEQYF
D gene: -; clone size: many; V gene: TRBV4-3; J gene: TRBJ2-1; CDR3 DNA: TGCGCCAGCAGCCAAGGGACAGTCTACAATGAGCAGTTCTTC; CDR3 protein: CASSQGTVYNEQFF
D gene: TRBD1; clone size: -; V gene: TRBV19; J gene: TRBJ2-2; CDR3 DNA: TGTGCCAGTAGTATACGGACAGGGAGGAACACCGGGGAGCTGTTTTTT; CDR3 protein: CASSIRTGRNTGELFF
D gene: -; clone size: -; V gene: TRBV3-1/TRBV3-2; J gene: TRBJ1-6; CDR3 DNA: TGTGCCAGCAGCCATCATACCGGCGGGACACCCCTCCACTTT; CDR3 protein: CASSHHTGGTPLHF
D gene: -; clone size: -; V gene: TRBV11-2; J gene: TRBJ2-5; CDR3 DNA: TGTGCCAGCAGCTTCCTCGAAGAGACCCAGTACTTC; CDR3 protein: CASSFLEETQYF
D gene: TRBD1; clone size: -; V gene: TRBV5-6; J gene: TRBJ2-7; CDR3 DNA: TGTGCCAGCAGCTTGGTCCCAACAGGGGTGAAGCAGTACTTC; CDR3 protein: CASSLVPTGVKQYF
D gene: -; clone size: -; V gene: TRBV7-9; J gene: TRBJ2-5; CDR3 DNA: TGTGCCAGCAGCTTAGAGGGGGGGCTCCCCAAAATGTACTTC; CDR3 protein: CASSLEGGLPKMYF
D gene: -; clone size: -; V gene: TRBV5-1; J gene: TRBJ1-1; CDR3 DNA: TGCGCCAGCAGCTTGATTCTGGCTGGGAACACTGAAGCTTTCTTT; CDR3 protein: CASSLILAGNTEAFF
D gene: -; clone size: -; V gene: TRBV11-1; J gene: TRBJ2-4; CDR3 DNA: TGTGCCAGCAGCCCGGGACTCCAGTCAGCCAAAAACATTCAGTACTTC; CDR3 protein: CASSPGLQSAKNIQYF